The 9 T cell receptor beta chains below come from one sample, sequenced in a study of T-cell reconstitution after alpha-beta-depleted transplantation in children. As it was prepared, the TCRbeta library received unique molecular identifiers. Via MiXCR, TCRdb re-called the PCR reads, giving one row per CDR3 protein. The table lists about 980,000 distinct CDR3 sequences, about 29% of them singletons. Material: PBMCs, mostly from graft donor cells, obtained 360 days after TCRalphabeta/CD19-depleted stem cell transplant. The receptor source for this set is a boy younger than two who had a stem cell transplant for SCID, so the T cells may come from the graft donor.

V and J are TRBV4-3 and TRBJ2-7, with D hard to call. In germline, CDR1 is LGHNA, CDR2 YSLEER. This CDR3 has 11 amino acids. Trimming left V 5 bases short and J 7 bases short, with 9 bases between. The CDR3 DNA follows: TGCGCCAGCAGCTCCAGTTCAGAGCAGTACGTC. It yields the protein CASSSSSEQYV.

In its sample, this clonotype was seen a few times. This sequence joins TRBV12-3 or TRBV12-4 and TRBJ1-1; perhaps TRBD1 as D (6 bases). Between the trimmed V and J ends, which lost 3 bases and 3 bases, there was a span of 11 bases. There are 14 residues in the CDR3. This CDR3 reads CASSFRGGDTEAFF. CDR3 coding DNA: TGTGCCAGCAGTTTCAGGGGTGGAGACACTGAAGCTTTCTTT.

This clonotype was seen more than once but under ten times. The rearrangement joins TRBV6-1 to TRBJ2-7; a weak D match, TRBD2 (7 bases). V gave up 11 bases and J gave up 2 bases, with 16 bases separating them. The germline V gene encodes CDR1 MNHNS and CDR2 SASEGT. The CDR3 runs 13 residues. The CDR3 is CAARPGGAYEQYF. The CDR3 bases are TGTGCCGCTAGACCGGGGGGCGCCTACGAGCAGTACTTC.

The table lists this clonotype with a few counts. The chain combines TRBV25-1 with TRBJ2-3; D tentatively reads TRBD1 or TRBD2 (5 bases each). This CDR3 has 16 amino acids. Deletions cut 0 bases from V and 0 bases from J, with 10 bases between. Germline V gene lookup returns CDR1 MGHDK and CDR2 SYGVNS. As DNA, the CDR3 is TGTGCCAGCAGTGAATATGGGGGACCTAGCACAGATACGCAGTATTTT. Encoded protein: CASSEYGGPSTDTQYF.

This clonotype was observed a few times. As DNA, the CDR3 is TGTGCCAGCAGTGCGGGTAGCTGGGCTGAAGCTTTCTTT. Translated, it gives CASSAGSWAEAFF. This chain uses TRBV25-1 with TRBJ1-1; no definite D call. Germline V CDR1 and CDR2: MGHDK, SYGVNS. Trimming took 4 bases from V and 6 from J, leaving 12 bases between them. The CDR3 is made up of 13 amino acids. Combining the CDR3 with reference TRBV25-1 and TRBJ1-1 gives the whole variable domain EADIYQTPRYLVIGTGKKITLECSQTMGHDKMYWYQQDPGMELHLIHYSYGVNSTEKGDLSSESTVSRIRTEHFPLTLESARPSHTSQYLCASSAGSWAEAFFGQGTRLTVV.

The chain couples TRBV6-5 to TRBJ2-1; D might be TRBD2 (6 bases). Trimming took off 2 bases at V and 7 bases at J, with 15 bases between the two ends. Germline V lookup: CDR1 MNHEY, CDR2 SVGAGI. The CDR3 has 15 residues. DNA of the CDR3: TGTGCCAGCAGTTACCAAACGGGGGTCGGGAATGAGCAGTTCTTC. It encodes CASSYQTGVGNEQFF.

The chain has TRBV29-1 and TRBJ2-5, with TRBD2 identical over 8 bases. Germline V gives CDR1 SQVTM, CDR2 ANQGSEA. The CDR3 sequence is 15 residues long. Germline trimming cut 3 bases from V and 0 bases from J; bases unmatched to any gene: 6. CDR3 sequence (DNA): TGCAGCGTTGAGACTAGCGCTTTGTACCAAGAGACCCAGTACTTC. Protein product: CSVETSALYQETQYF.

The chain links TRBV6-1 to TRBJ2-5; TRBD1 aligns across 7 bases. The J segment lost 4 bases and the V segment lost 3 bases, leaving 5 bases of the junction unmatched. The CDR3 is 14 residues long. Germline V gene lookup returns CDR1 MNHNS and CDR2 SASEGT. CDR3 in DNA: TGTGCCAGCAGTGATGGACCAGGGGGAGAGACCCAGTACTTC. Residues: CASSDGPGGETQYF.

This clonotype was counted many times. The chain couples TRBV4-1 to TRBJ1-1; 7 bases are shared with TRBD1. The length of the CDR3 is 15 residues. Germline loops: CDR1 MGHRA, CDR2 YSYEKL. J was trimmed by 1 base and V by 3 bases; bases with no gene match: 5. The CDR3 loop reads CASSQVWTGNTEAFF. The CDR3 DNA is TGCGCCAGCAGCCAGGTCTGGACAGGGAACACTGAAGCTTTCTTT.